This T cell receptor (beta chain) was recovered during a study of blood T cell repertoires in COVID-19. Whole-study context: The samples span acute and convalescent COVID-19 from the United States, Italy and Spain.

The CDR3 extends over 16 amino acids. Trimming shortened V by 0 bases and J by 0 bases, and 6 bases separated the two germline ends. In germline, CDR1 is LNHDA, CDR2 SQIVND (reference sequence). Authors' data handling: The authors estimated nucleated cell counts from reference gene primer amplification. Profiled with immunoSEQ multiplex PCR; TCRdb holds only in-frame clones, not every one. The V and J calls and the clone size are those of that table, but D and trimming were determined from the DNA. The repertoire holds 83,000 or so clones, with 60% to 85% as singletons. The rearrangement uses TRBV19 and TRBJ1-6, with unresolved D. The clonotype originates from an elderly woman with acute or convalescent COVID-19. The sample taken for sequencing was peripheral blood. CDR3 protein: CASSIERRSYNSPLHF. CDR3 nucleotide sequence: TGTGCCAGTAGTATAGAGAGGCGCTCCTATAATTCACCCCTCCACTTT.